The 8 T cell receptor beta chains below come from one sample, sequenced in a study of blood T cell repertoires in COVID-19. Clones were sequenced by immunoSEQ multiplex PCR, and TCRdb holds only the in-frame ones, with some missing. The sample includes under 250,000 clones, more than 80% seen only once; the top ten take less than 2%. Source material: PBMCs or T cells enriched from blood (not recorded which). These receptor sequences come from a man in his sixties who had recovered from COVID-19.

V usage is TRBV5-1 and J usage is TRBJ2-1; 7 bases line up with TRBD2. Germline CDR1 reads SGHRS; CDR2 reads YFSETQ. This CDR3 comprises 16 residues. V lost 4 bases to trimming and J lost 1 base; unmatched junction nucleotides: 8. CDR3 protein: CASSTSAVGSYNEQFF. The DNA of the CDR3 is TGCGCCAGCAGCACTAGCGCTGTTGGGTCCTACAATGAGCAGTTCTTC. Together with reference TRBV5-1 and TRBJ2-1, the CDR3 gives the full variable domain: KAGVTQTPRYLIKTRGQQVTLSCSPISGHRSVSWYQQTPGQGLQFLFEYFSETQRNKGNFPGRFSGRQFSNSRSEMNVSTLELGDSALYLCASSTSAVGSYNEQFFGPGTRLTVL.

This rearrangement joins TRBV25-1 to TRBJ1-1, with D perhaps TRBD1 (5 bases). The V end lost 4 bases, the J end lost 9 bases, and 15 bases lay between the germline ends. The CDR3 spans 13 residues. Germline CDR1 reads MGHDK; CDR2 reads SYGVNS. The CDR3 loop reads CASSVGGALQAFF. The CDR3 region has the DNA TGTGCCAGCAGTGTAGGAGGGGCACTTCAAGCTTTCTTT.

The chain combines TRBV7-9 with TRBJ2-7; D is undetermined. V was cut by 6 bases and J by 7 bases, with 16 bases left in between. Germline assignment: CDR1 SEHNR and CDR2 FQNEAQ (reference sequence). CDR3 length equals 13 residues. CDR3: CASRSKTGLEQYF. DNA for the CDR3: TGTGCCAGCAGATCGAAGACTGGTTTGGAGCAGTACTTC.

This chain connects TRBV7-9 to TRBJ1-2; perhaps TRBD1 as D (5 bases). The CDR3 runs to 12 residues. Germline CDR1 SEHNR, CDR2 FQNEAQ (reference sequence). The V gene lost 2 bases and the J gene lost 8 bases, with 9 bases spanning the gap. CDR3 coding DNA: TGTGCCAGCAGCTTATATCCAGGGGGCTACACCTTC. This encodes CASSLYPGGYTF.

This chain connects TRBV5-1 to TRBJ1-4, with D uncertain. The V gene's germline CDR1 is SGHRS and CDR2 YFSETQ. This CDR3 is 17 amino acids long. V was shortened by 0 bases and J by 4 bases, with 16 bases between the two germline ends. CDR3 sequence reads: CASSLGSGRPVNEKLFF. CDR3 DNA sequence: TGCGCCAGCAGCTTGGGATCAGGCAGGCCGGTTAATGAAAAACTGTTTTTT.

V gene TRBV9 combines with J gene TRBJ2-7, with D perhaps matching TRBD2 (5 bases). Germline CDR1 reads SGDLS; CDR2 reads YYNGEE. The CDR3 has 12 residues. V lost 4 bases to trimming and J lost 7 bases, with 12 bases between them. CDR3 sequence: CASSPHEGEQYF. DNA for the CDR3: TGTGCCAGCAGCCCCCATGAGGGAGAGCAGTACTTC.

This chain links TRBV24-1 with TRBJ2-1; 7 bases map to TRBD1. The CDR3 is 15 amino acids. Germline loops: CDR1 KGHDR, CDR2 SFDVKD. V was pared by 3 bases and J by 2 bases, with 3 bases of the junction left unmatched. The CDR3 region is CATSDDREPYNEQFF. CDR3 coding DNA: TGTGCCACCAGTGATGACAGGGAACCCTACAATGAGCAGTTCTTC.

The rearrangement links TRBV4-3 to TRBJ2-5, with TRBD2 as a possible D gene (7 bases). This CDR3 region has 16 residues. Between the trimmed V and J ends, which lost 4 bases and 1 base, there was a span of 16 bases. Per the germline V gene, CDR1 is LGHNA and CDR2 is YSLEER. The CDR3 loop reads CASSPQGGLSQETQYF. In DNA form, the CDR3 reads TGCGCCAGCAGCCCCCAAGGGGGACTATCCCAAGAGACCCAGTACTTC.